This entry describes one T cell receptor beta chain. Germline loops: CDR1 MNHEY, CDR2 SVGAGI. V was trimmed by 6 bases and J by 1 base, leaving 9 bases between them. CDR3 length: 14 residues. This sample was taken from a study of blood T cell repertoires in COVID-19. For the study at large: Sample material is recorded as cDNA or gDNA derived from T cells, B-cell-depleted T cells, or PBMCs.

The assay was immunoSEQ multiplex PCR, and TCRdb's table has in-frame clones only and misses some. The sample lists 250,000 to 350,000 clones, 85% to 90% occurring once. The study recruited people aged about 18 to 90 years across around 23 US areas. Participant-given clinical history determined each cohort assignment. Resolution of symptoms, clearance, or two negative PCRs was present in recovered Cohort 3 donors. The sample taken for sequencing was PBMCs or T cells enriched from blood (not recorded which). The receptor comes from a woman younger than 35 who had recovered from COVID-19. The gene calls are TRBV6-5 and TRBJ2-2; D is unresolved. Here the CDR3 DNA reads TGTGCCAGCAGCGCCTATGAGAACACCGGGGAGCTGTTTTTT. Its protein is CASSAYENTGELFF.